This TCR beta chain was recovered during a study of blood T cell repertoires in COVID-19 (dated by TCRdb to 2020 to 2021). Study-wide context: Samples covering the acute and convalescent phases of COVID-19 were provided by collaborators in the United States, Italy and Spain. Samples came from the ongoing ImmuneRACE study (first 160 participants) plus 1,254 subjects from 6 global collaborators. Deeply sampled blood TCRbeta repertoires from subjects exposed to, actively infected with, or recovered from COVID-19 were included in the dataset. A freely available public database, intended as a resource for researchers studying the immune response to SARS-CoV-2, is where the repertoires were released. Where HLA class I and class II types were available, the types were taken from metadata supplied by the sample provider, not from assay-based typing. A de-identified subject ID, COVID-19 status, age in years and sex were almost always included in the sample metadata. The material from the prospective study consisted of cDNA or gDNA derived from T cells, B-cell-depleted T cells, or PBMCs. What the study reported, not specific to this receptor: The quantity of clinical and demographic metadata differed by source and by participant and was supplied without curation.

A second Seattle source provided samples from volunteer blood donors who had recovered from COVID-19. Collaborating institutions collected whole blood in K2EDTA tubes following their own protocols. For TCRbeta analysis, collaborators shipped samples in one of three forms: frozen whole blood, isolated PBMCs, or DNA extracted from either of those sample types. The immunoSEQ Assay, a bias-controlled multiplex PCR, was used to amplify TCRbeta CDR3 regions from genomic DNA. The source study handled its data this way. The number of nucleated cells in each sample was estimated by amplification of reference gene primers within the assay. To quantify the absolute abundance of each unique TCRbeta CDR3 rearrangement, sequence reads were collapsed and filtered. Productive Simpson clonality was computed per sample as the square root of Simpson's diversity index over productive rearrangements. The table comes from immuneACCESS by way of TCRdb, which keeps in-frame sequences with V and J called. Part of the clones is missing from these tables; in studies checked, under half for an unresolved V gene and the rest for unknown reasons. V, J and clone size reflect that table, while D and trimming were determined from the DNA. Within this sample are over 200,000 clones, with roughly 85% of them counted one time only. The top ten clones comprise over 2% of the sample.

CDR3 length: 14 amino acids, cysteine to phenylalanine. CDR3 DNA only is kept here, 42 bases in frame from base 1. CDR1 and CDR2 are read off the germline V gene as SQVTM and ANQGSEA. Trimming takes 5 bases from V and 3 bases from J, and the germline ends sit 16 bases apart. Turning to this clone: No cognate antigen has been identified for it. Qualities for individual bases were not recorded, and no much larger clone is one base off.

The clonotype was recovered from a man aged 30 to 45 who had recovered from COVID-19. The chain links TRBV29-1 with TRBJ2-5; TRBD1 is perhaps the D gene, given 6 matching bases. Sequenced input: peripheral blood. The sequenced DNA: TGCAGCGTTTTAGGCCCATGGACAGAAGAGACCCAGTACTTC. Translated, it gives CSVLGPWTEETQYF.